This record covers a single T cell receptor beta chain. TCRdb's copy holds only in-frame clones and misses some; the assay was immunoSEQ multiplex PCR. Of about 180,000 clones in the sample, approximately 94% were seen once. The record originates from a study of T cell responses to AZD1222 COVID-19 vaccine. CDR1 SGHAT and CDR2 FQNNGV come from the germline V gene. J lost 6 bases, V lost 0 bases, and 15 bases had no gene match. This CDR3 region has 18 residues. The chain has TRBV11-2 and TRBJ1-1; 8 positions match TRBD1. The TCR originated in an adult in good health. The source material was peripheral blood, sampled on day 0 of AZD1222 vaccination. Here the CDR3 reads CASSLEGGGTGKWSEAFF. The CDR3 DNA reads as TGTGCCAGCAGCTTAGAAGGCGGGGGGACAGGAAAGTGGTCTGAAGCTTTCTTT.